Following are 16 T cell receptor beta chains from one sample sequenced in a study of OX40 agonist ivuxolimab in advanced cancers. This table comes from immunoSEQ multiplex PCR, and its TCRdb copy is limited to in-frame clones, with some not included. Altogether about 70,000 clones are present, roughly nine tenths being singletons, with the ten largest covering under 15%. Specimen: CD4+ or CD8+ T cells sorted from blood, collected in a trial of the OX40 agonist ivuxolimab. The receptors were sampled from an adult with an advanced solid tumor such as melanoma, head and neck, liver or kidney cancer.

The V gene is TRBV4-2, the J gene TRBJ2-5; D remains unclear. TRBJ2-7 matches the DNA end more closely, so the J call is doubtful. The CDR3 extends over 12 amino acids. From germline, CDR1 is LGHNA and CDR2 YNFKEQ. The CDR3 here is CASSQGAYEQYF. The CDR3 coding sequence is TGTGCCAGCAGCCAAGGTGCTTACGAGCAGTACTTC.

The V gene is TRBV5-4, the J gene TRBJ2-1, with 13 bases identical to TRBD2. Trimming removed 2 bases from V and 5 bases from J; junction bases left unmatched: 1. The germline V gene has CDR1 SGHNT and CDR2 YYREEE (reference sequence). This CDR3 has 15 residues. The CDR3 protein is CASSFGTSGNNEQFF. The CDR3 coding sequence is TGTGCCAGCAGCTTCGGGACTAGCGGGAACAATGAGCAGTTCTTC.

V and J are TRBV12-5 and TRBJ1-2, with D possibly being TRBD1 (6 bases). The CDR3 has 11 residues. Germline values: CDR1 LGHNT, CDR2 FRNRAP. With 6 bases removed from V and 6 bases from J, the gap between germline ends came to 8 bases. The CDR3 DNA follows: TGTGCTAGTGGGGGGGCGGATGGCTACACCTTC. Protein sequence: CASGGADGYTF.

The CDR3 reads CASSSGTRFYEQYF. The CDR3, as DNA: TGTGCCAGCAGCTCTGGGACACGGTTCTACGAGCAGTACTTC. The rearrangement links TRBV7-9 to TRBJ2-7; tentative D call: TRBD1 (6 bases). Looked up from germline, CDR1 is SEHNR and CDR2 is FQNEAQ (reference sequence). Trimming cost V 4 bases and J 3 bases, with 13 bases left between them. CDR3 length: 14 residues.

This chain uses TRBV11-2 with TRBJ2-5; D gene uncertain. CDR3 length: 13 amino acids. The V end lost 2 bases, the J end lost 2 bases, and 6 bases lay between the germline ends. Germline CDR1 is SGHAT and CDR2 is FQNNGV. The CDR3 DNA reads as TGTGCCAGCAGCTTACTAGTGCAAGAGACCCAGTACTTC. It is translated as CASSLLVQETQYF.

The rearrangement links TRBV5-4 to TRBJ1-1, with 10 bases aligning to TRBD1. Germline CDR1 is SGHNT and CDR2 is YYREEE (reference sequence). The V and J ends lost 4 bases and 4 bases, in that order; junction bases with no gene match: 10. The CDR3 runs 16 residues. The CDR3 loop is CASSAKRQGAGTEAFF. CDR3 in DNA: TGTGCCAGCAGCGCAAAACGACAGGGGGCGGGCACTGAAGCTTTCTTT. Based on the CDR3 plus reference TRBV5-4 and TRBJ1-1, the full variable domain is ETGVTQSPTHLIKTRGQQVTLRCSSQSGHNTVSWYQQALGQGPQFIFQYYREEENGRGNFPPRFSGLQFPNYSSELNVNALELDDSALYLCASSAKRQGAGTEAFFGQGTRLTVV.

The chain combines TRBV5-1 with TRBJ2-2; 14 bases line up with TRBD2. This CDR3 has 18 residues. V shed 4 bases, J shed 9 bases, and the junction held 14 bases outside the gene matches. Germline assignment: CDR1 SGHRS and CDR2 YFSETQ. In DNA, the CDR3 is TGCGCCAGCAGCACAAGCCCCGGGACTAGCGGGAGCTACTGGGAGCTGTTTTTT. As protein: CASSTSPGTSGSYWELFF.

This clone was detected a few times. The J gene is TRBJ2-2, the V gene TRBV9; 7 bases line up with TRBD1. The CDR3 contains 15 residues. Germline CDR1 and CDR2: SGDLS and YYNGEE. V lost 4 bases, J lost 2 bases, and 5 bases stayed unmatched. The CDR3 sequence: CASSPGTENTGELFF. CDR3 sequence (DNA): TGTGCCAGCAGCCCCGGGACAGAAAACACCGGGGAGCTGTTTTTT.

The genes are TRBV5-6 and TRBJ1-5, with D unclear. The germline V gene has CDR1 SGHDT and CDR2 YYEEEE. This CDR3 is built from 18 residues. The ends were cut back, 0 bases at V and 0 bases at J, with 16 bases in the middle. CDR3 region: CASSLGDKGRYSNQPQHF. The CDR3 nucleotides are TGTGCCAGCAGCTTGGGCGACAAGGGTCGGTATAGCAATCAGCCCCAGCATTTT.

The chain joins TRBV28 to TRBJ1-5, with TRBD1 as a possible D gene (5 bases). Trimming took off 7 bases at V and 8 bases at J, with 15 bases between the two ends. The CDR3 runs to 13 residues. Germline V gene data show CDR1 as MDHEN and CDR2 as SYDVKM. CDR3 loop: CASTSLWGEPQHF. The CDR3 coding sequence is TGTGCCAGCACCTCCCTCTGGGGGGAGCCCCAGCATTTT.

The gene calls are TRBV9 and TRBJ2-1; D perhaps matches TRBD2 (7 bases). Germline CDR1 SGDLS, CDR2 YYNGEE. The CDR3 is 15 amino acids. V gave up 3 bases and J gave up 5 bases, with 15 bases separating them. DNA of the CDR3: TGTGCCAGCAGCGAAGGCGGGGGCGGGGACAATGAGCAGTTCTTC. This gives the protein CASSEGGGGDNEQFF.

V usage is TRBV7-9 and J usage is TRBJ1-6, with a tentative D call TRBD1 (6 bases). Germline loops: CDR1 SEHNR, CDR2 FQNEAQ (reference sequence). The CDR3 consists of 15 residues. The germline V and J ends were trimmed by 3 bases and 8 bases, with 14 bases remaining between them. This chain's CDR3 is CASSFMTGGDSPLHF. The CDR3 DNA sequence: TGTGCCAGCAGCTTCATGACAGGAGGGGATTCACCCCTCCACTTT.

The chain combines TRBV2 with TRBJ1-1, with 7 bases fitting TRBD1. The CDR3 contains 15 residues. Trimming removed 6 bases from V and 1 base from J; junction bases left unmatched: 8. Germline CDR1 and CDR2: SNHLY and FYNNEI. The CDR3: CASRQTGVRNTEAFF. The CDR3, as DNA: TGTGCCAGCAGGCAAACAGGGGTGAGGAACACTGAAGCTTTCTTT.

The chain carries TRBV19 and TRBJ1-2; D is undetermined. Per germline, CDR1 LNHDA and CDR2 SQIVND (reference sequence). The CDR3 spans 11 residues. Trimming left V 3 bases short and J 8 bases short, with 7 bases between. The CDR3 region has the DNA TGTGCCAGTAGTATCCGGGCAGGCTACACCTTC. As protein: CASSIRAGYTF. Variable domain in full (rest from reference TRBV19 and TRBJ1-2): DGGITQSPKYLFRKEGQNVTLSCEQNLNHDAMYWYRQDPGQGLRLIYYSQIVNDFQKGDIAEGYSVSREKKESFPLTVTSAQKNPTAFYLCASSIRAGYTFGSGTRLTVV.

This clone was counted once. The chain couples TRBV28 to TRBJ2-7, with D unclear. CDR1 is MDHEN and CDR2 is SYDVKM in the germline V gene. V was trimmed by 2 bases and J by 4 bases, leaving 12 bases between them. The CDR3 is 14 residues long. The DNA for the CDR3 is TGTGCCAGCAGTTTAGGAACTCCCCAATACGAGCAGTACTTC. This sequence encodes CASSLGTPQYEQYF.

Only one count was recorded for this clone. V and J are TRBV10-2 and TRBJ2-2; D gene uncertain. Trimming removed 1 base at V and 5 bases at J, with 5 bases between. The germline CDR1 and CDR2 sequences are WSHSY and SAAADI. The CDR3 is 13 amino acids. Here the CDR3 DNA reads TGCGCCAGCAGTGAGTTGGGGACCGGGGAGCTGTTTTTT. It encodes CASSELGTGELFF.